Below are 22 T cell receptor beta chains sequenced from a single sample in a study of somatic mutations in cytotoxic T cells in rheumatoid arthritis. Data came from immunoSEQ multiplex PCR; TCRdb stores just in-frame clones and leaves some out. The sample lists 6,500 to 7,500 clones, 80% occurring once. The sample taken for sequencing was CD8+ T cells sorted from blood. These TCRs come from an adult with rheumatoid arthritis.

The rearrangement joins TRBV10-3 to TRBJ2-7; D may be TRBD1 (6 bases). Germline V CDR1 and CDR2: ENHRY, SYGVKD. The CDR3 has 15 residues. Trimming removed 0 bases at V and 2 bases at J, with 11 bases between. The CDR3 DNA reads as TGTGCCATCAGTGAGTCAGGGACAACTCCCTACGAGCAGTACTTC. As protein: CAISESGTTPYEQYF.

The rearrangement links TRBV7-9 to TRBJ1-2; no definite D call. CDR1 is SEHNR, CDR2 FQNEAQ, per germline (reference sequence). The CDR3 runs to 12 residues. V was cut by 1 base and J by 6 bases, with 6 bases left in between. The CDR3 region is CASSLGPDGYTF. CDR3 sequence (DNA): TGTGCCAGCAGCTTAGGACCCGATGGCTACACCTTC.

The V call is TRBV11-2, the J call TRBJ2-7; no firm D call. Trimming removed 5 bases from V and 4 bases from J, with 9 bases in between. This CDR3 spans 12 amino acids. Germline values: CDR1 SGHAT, CDR2 FQNNGV. CDR3 region: CASSPGGYEQYF. Written as DNA, the CDR3 is TGTGCCAGCAGCCCCGGTGGTTACGAGCAGTACTTC.

This clone was recorded once. The chain recombines TRBV5-6 with TRBJ1-2; D ambiguous. This CDR3 is 13 amino acids long. Trimming took 2 bases from V and 2 from J, leaving 7 bases between them. Germline CDR1 is SGHDT and CDR2 is YYEEEE. CDR3 in amino acids: CASSFRKNYGYTF. CDR3 nucleotide sequence: TGTGCCAGCAGCTTTCGGAAAAACTATGGCTACACCTTC.

The CDR3 bases are TGTGCCAGCAGACGACAGGGGGCGGCGACCCAGTACTTC. It is translated as CASRRQGAATQYF. The chain uses TRBV6-5 and TRBJ2-5, with 10 bases lining up with TRBD1. The germline CDR1 and CDR2 sequences are MNHEY and SVGAGI. J lost 7 bases, V lost 6 bases, and 5 bases had no gene match. This CDR3 has 13 residues.

The chain combines TRBV6-4 with TRBJ2-1, with 12 bases aligning to TRBD2. Germline CDR1 is MRHNA and CDR2 is SNTAGT. J lost 9 bases, V lost 6 bases, and 9 bases had no gene match. The CDR3 sequence is 15 residues long. The CDR3 is CASRSLAGGPGEQFF. CDR3 sequence (DNA): TGTGCCAGCAGGTCCCTAGCGGGGGGGCCGGGTGAGCAGTTCTTC.

The chain uses TRBV11-2 and TRBJ2-5; TRBD2 might be the D (7 bases). V gave up 3 bases and J gave up 1 base, with 12 bases separating them. The CDR3 runs to 15 residues. Germline loops: CDR1 SGHAT, CDR2 FQNNGV. In nucleotides, the CDR3 is TGTGCCAGCAGCTTCGGCGGGGGCCTCCAAGAGACCCAGTACTTC. Its translation is CASSFGGGLQETQYF. The whole variable domain, remainder taken from reference TRBV11-2 and TRBJ2-5, is EAGVAQSPRYKIIEKRQSVAFWCNPISGHATLYWYQQILGQGPKLLIQFQNNGVVDDSQLPKDRFSAERLKGVDSTLKIQPAKLEDSAVYLCASSFGGGLQETQYFGPGTRLLVL.

The chain employs TRBV29-1 and TRBJ2-2; unclear D gene. In germline, CDR1 is SQVTM, CDR2 ANQGSEA. The CDR3 is made up of 13 amino acids. Trimming shortened V by 4 bases and J by 3 bases, and 9 bases separated the two germline ends. CDR3 sequence (DNA): TGCAGCGTTGGACCACGGGACACCGGGGAGCTGTTTTTT. Amino acids: CSVGPRDTGELFF.

Within the sample, this clone is medium-sized. J is TRBJ2-5 and V is TRBV11-2, with no clear D. Trimming stripped 0 bases from V and 2 bases from J, with 10 bases between. The germline CDR1 and CDR2 sequences are SGHAT and FQNNGV. CDR3 length equals 15 residues. The CDR3 loop reads CASSLERVPQETQYF. The CDR3 nucleotides read TGTGCCAGCAGCTTAGAACGGGTCCCGCAAGAGACCCAGTACTTC.

The chain carries TRBV4-3 and TRBJ2-3; TRBD2 matches 13 bases. The CDR3 spans 16 residues. With V trimmed by 3 bases and J by 7 bases, 7 bases remained unmatched. Germline V gene data show CDR1 as LGHNA and CDR2 as YSLEER. The CDR3 DNA follows: TGCGCCAGCAGCCAGTCGACTAGCGGGGGGCTTAATACGCAGTATTTT. Translating gives CASSQSTSGGLNTQYF.

V is TRBV4-1 and J is TRBJ1-6, with 8 bases identical to TRBD1. Germline CDR1 and CDR2: MGHRA and YSYEKL. The CDR3 covers 16 residues. V lost 4 bases, J lost 7 bases, and 9 bases stayed unmatched. DNA for the CDR3: TGCGCCAGCAGCCCGTCCCAGACAGGGGTCAATTCACCCCTCCACTTT. Translating gives CASSPSQTGVNSPLHF.

In its sample, this clone was seen a few times. The chain has TRBV28 and TRBJ1-1, with D possibly TRBD1 on 6 matching bases. Germline-derived CDR1 and CDR2 are MDHEN and SYDVKM. The CDR3 runs 15 residues. V was shortened by 8 bases and J by 3 bases, with 19 bases between the two germline ends. CDR3 DNA: TGTGCCAGCCATCCCGGGGCAGGGGTGTACACTGAAGCTTTCTTT. As protein: CASHPGAGVYTEAFF.

J is TRBJ1-3 and V is TRBV11-1; D gene uncertain. This CDR3 is built from 15 residues. The ends were cut back, 7 bases at V and 5 bases at J, with 18 bases in the middle. CDR1 and CDR2 from the germline V gene are SGHAT and FQDESV (reference sequence). The DNA of the CDR3 is TGTGCCAGCAATTACAGTTTTTCACGGAGAAACACCATATATTTT. Its translation is CASNYSFSRRNTIYF. Complete variable domain (other parts from reference TRBV11-1 and TRBJ1-3): EAEVAQSPRYKITEKSQAVAFWCDPISGHATLYWYRQILGQGPELLVQFQDESVVDDSQLPKDRFSAERLKGVDSTLKIQPAELGDSAMYLCASNYSFSRRNTIYFGEGSWLTVV.

The rearrangement links TRBV7-6 to TRBJ2-1; D perhaps matches TRBD1 (5 bases). Trimming removed 1 base from V and 3 bases from J, with 13 bases in between. Germline lookup yields CDR1 SGHVS and CDR2 FNYEAQ. The CDR3 sequence is 16 residues long. The CDR3 DNA reads as TGTGCCAGCAGCTTAGGGGTGGGAACAGGCTACAATGAGCAGTTCTTC. It codes for CASSLGVGTGYNEQFF.

This sequence joins TRBV27 and TRBJ1-2; the D is unclear. This CDR3 comprises 14 residues. V dropped 3 bases and J dropped 0 bases, with 8 bases sitting between them. Germline V gene sequence: CDR1 MNHEY, CDR2 SMNVEV (reference sequence). CDR3 nucleotide sequence: TGTGCCAGCAGTTTGAAAAGGACTAACTATGGCTACACCTTC. It translates to CASSLKRTNYGYTF.

The chain uses TRBV28 and TRBJ2-1; 7 positions match TRBD2. The CDR3 length is 11 residues. The V and J ends lost 7 bases and 10 bases, in that order; junction bases with no gene match: 4. The germline CDR1 and CDR2 sequences are MDHEN and SYDVKM. The DNA of the CDR3 is TGTGCCAGCACCTGGGGGGGAGAGCAGTTCTTC. This codes for CASTWGGEQFF.

The rearrangement links TRBV7-2 to TRBJ1-1; D is unresolved. CDR1 is SGHTA, CDR2 FQGNSA, per germline. This CDR3 contains 13 residues. Trimming removed 4 bases at V and 3 bases at J, with 9 bases between. The CDR3 sequence: CASSSQFDTEAFF. The CDR3 DNA follows: TGTGCCAGCAGCTCTCAGTTCGACACTGAAGCTTTCTTT.

The genes are TRBV27 and TRBJ2-3; D possibly uses TRBD1 or TRBD2 (5 bases each). The germline CDR1 and CDR2 sequences are MNHEY and SMNVEV (reference sequence). The CDR3 covers 18 residues. V dropped 2 bases and J dropped 1 base, with 19 bases sitting between them. Here the CDR3 reads CASSLVGVTSSGTDTQYF. The DNA for the CDR3 is TGTGCCAGCAGTTTAGTGGGGGTGACAAGCTCCGGCACAGATACGCAGTATTTT.

The gene calls are TRBV1 and TRBJ1-2. TRBV1 is a pseudogene locus. The CDR3 has 16 residues. For the CDR3, the DNA is TGCACCAGCAGATGGAATTGTTTGTGCGAGACCTATGGCTACACCTTC. Residues: CTSRWNCLCETYGYTF.

This clone was found a few times. The sample holds other DNA sequences that translate to the same CDR3. The J gene is TRBJ1-2, the V gene TRBV9, with a tentative D call TRBD1 (5 bases). Germline CDR1 and CDR2: SGDLS and YYNGEE. V shed 7 bases and J shed 8 bases, with 9 bases lying between them. CDR3 length: 10 amino acids. This CDR3 reads CASRGDGYTF. Here the CDR3 DNA reads TGTGCCAGCCGAGGGGACGGCTACACCTTC.

The rearrangement uses TRBV25-1 and TRBJ2-2; TRBD2 matches at 7 bases. V was pared by 4 bases and J by 4 bases, with 3 bases of the junction left unmatched. Germline CDR1 is MGHDK and CDR2 is SYGVNS. The CDR3 extends over 14 amino acids. The CDR3: CASSATGGTGELFF. The CDR3 bases are TGTGCCAGCAGTGCCACGGGGGGCACCGGGGAGCTGTTTTTT.

This clone is large in the sample. This rearrangement joins TRBV6-6 to TRBJ2-1; 8 bases are shared with TRBD2. Germline CDR1 is MNHNY and CDR2 is SVGAGI (reference sequence). There are 13 residues in the CDR3. The V and J ends lost 6 bases and 10 bases, in that order; junction bases with no gene match: 8. In DNA, the CDR3 is TGTGCCAGCAGAACGGGGGGGGCCGAGGAGCAGTTCTTC. Translated: CASRTGGAEEQFF.